The present T cell receptor (beta chain) was sequenced within a study of CD8 T cells in ankylosing spondylitis. This clonotype was seen only a few times. V gave up 1 base and J gave up 7 bases, with 16 bases separating them. This CDR3 region has 15 residues. TCRdb analysed the 5' RACE reads with MiXCR anew, one entry per CDR3 protein. The sample lists about 160,000 distinct CDR3 sequences, 9.8% occurring once. Specimen: blood, either unsorted or a sorted T cell fraction (not recorded which). The chain couples TRBV12-3 or TRBV12-4 to TRBJ1-1; no definite D call. The receptor comes from a female donor with ankylosing spondylitis or in good health (not recorded which). The CDR3 DNA reads as TGTGCCAGCAGTTTAGGGGCATACGGATTCATTGAAGCTTTCTTT. It yields the protein CASSLGAYGFIEAFF.